This entry concerns a single TCR beta chain. As yet, its antigen is unknown. This specimen belongs to a study of brain T cells in children with intractable seizures. Study-level results: Patients' HCMV serostatus was unknown; virus specificity rests on CDR3 similarity alone. Pre- and post-surgery blood differed in depth, so pre-surgery absences may be undersampling.

Clones were read by immunoSEQ multiplex PCR, and TCRdb kept only the in-frame ones, dropping some. Among approximately 330,000 clones listed, about 93% were seen once. Time point reported: blood from clinic visit 5 months post-surgery; TSC patient then seizure free. The sequenced cases were selected for having the highest brain T cell transcript signatures. Before surgery, patients took at least one anti-epileptic drug. CDR3 size: 12 residues. V lost 5 bases to trimming and J lost 5 bases, with 9 bases between them. Germline CDR1 and CDR2: SEHNR and FQNEAQ (reference sequence). This receptor was taken from a boy in the first two years of life with tuberous sclerosis and intractable seizures. This rearrangement joins TRBV7-9 to TRBJ1-1; D may be TRBD1 (5 bases). This material consisted of peripheral blood, taken 4 to 6 months after surgery. CDR3 in amino acids: CASSPRDTEAFF. The CDR3 DNA is TGTGCCAGCAGCCCCAGGGATACTGAAGCTTTCTTT.